The rows below give T cell receptor beta chains drawn from one sample of a study of shared clonotypes between healthy human individuals. Only in-frame clones appear in the TCRdb table, and some are missing; sequencing was by immunoSEQ multiplex PCR. The sample shows about 680,000 clones, roughly 72% of them seen only once. Sequenced input: memory CD4+ T cells sorted from blood. The receptors were sampled from a woman between 25 and 40 years old in good health. Both conserved end residues are part of each CDR3. A D gene is named only where the DNA matches it firmly. Some rows have no size entry. The others give once, few or many, or a class for an expanded clone.

v_call,j_call,d_call,clone_size,cdr3_aa,cdr3_nt
TRBV19,TRBJ2-1,TRBD2,.,CASSRTSGRPTYNEQFF,TGTGCCAGTAGTAGGACTAGCGGGAGGCCCACTTACAATGAGCAGTTCTTC
TRBV14,TRBJ1-2,.,.,CASSQQHVRANYGYTF,TGTGCCAGCAGCCAACAGCATGTACGAGCTAACTATGGCTACACCTTC
TRBV27,TRBJ2-1,TRBD1,.,CASNRDSRYNEQFF,TGTGCCAGCAACCGGGACAGCCGATACAATGAGCAGTTCTTC
TRBV5-1,TRBJ2-3,.,once,CASSLVGSLDTQYF,TGCGCCAGCAGCTTGGTAGGGAGTTTGGATACGCAGTATTTT
TRBV5-1,TRBJ2-5,TRBD2,once,CASSSGTSKETQYF,TGCGCCAGCAGCTCCGGGACTAGCAAAGAGACCCAGTACTTC
TRBV23-1,TRBJ2-2,TRBD2,.,CASSQPREVELAGGLKGNTGELFF,TGCGCCAGCAGTCAACCCAGGGAAGTTGAACTAGCGGGAGGGCTGAAAGGAAACACCGGGGAGCTGTTTTTT
TRBV18,TRBJ2-3,.,.,CASSPKAPGGTDTQYF,TGTGCCAGCTCACCAAAGGCGCCGGGGGGCACAGATACGCAGTATTTT
TRBV25-1,TRBJ2-3,.,few,CASKEGRATDTQYF,TGTGCCAGCAAAGAAGGCCGTGCCACAGATACGCAGTATTTT
TRBV6-1,TRBJ1-4,.,.,CATTANLGNEKLFF,TGTGCCACCACAGCAAACCTGGGTAATGAAAAACTGTTTTTT
TRBV4-1,TRBJ1-2,.,.,CASSPTSAGGHGYTF,TGCGCCAGCAGCCCTACGAGTGCCGGGGGTCACGGCTACACCTTC
TRBV7-9,TRBJ2-7,.,.,CASSLEGVYEQYF,TGTGCCAGCAGCCTGGAGGGGGTCTACGAGCAGTACTTC
TRBV7-3,TRBJ2-3,.,.,CASSLGVLTPHTQYF,TGTGCCAGCAGCTTGGGGGTTCTCACTCCACATACGCAGTATTTT
TRBV2,TRBJ1-5,.,.,CASSPQGMGNQPQHF,TGTGCCAGCAGTCCACAGGGTATGGGCAATCAGCCCCAGCATTTT
TRBV5-1,TRBJ2-7,TRBD1,.,CASSYQTGLASEQYF,TGCGCCAGCAGCTACCAGACAGGGTTAGCGTCCGAGCAGTACTTC
TRBV6-1,TRBJ2-1,TRBD1,.,CASRGVDRGRNEQFF,TGTGCCAGCAGGGGGGTGGACAGGGGTCGGAATGAGCAGTTCTTC
TRBV28,TRBJ1-5,.,.,CASSSGTYNQPQHF,TGTGCCAGCAGTTCAGGGACATACAATCAGCCCCAGCATTTT
TRBV7-3,TRBJ2-1,TRBD2,.,CASSSGLAGAGEQFF,TGTGCCAGCAGCTCGGGACTAGCGGGCGCGGGTGAGCAGTTCTTC
TRBV7-2,TRBJ2-7,TRBD2,.,CASSRPRAGASYEQYF,TGTGCCAGCAGCCGCCCCCGGGCGGGAGCCTCCTACGAGCAGTACTTC
TRBV19,TRBJ1-1,.,.,CASTDSLNTEAFF,TGTGCCAGTACCGACAGTTTGAACACTGAAGCTTTCTTT
TRBV5-1,TRBJ2-3,TRBD2,.,CASSFKSTSGSGTTDTQYF,TGCGCCAGCAGCTTCAAATCGACTAGCGGGAGTGGAACCACAGATACGCAGTATTTT
TRBV5-8,TRBJ2-1,TRBD2,.,CASSLGLAGRHEQFF,TGTGCCAGCAGCTTGGGACTAGCGGGGAGGCATGAGCAGTTCTTC
TRBV10-3,TRBJ2-3,TRBD2,.,CAISVAGAGVGTQYF,TGTGCCATCAGCGTAGCGGGAGCGGGGGTTGGTACGCAGTATTTT
TRBV19,TRBJ1-5,.,.,CASSIVAGQFHQPQHF,TGTGCCAGTAGTATAGTCGCGGGGCAGTTCCATCAGCCCCAGCATTTT
TRBV7-8,TRBJ1-1,.,.,CASSLLTNTEAFF,TGTGCCAGCAGCCTGCTTACGAACACTGAAGCTTTCTTT
TRBV10-3,TRBJ1-5,.,.,CAISESIVRTGNQPQHF,TGTGCCATCAGTGAGTCGATTGTACGGACAGGCAATCAGCCCCAGCATTTT
TRBV5-1,TRBJ2-5,.,.,CASSFNGPQETQYF,TGCGCCAGCAGCTTTAATGGGCCACAAGAGACCCAGTACTTC
TRBV5-4,TRBJ1-2,.,.,CASSPRGQPYGYTF,TGTGCCAGCAGCCCGCGCGGACAGCCCTATGGCTACACCTTC
TRBV19,TRBJ1-1,TRBD1,.,CASSIPPGDRGSTEAFF,TGTGCCAGTAGTATCCCCCCCGGAGACAGGGGATCCACTGAAGCTTTCTTT